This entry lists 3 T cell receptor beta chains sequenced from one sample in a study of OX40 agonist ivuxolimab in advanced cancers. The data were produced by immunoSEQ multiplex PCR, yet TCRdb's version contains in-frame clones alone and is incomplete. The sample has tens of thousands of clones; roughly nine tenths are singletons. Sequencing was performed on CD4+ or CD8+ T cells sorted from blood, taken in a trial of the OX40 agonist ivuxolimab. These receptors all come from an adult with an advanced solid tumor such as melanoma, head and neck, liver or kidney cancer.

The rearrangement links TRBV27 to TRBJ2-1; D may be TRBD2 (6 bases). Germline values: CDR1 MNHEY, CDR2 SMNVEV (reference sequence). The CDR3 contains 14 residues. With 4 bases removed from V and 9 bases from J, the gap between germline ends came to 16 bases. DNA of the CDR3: TGTGCCAGCAGTTACTCCCTGCGGGGAAGTGAGCAGTTCTTC. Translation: CASSYSLRGSEQFF.

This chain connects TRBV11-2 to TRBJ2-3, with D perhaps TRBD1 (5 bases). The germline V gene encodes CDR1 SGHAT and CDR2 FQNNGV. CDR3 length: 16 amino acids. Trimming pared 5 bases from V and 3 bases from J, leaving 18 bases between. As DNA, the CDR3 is TGTGCCAGCAGCCCCCCCGGTTTTGGGGCGACAGATACGCAGTATTTT. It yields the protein CASSPPGFGATDTQYF.

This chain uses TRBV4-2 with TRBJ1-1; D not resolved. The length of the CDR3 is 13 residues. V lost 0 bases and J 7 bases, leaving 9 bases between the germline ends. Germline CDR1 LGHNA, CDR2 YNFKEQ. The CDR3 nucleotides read TGTGCCAGCAGCCAAGAGAAGGGTGGTGAAGCTTTCTTT. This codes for CASSQEKGGEAFF.